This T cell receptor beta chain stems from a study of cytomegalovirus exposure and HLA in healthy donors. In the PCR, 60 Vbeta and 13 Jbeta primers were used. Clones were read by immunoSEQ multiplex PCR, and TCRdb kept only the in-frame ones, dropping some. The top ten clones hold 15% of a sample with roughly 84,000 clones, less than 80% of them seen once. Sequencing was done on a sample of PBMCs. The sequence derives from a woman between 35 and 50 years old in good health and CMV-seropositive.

CDR3 residues: CASSSTFGAEAFF. The CDR3 nucleotides read TGTGCCAGCAGTTCAACCTTCGGGGCTGAAGCTTTCTTT. V is TRBV28 and J is TRBJ1-1, with D hard to call. The CDR3 sequence is 13 residues long. Germline CDR1 is MDHEN and CDR2 is SYDVKM. Trimming removed 4 bases at V and 6 bases at J, with 12 bases between.